Following are 18 T cell receptor beta chains from one sample sequenced in a study of cytomegalovirus exposure and HLA in healthy donors (dated by TCRdb to about 2017). Library preparation used the immunoSEQ multiplex PCR assay. A mixture of 60 forward primers for TCR Vbeta segments and 13 reverse primers for TCR Jbeta segments was used in the multiplex PCR. TCRdb holds this immuneACCESS table with in-frame rearrangements only. Some clones are missing; in checked studies, unresolved V genes explain under half, and the rest has no known cause. This sample gives 95,000 to 150,000 clones in total; about 78% of them show up just once. The ten largest clones capture roughly 8.2% of the sample. The sequencing sample was made of PBMCs. The receptors originated from a woman aged 40 to 50 in good health and CMV-seropositive.

CDR3 in amino acids: CASSQGWTGVLAQHF. CDR3 coding DNA: TGCGCCAGCAGCCAAGGCTGGACAGGGGTTTTGGCCCAGCATTTT. This sequence joins TRBV4-1 and TRBJ1-5, with 9 positions matching TRBD1. In germline, CDR1 is MGHRA, CDR2 YSYEKL. V was pared by 1 base and J by 11 bases, with 9 bases of the junction left unmatched. The CDR3 spans 15 residues.

V and J are TRBV2 and TRBJ2-3; TRBD1 aligns across 8 bases. CDR3 size: 15 residues. The germline CDR1 and CDR2 sequences are SNHLY and FYNNEI. The V and J ends lost 6 bases and 0 bases, in that order; junction bases with no gene match: 5. The CDR3 is CASSLDRESTDTQYF. For the CDR3, the DNA is TGTGCCAGCAGCCTGGACAGGGAAAGCACAGATACGCAGTATTTT. Filled out from reference TRBV2 and TRBJ2-3, the complete variable domain reads EPEVTQTPSHQVTQMGQEVILRCVPISNHLYFYWYRQILGQKVEFLVSFYNNEISEKSEIFDDQFSVERPDGSNFTLKIRSTKLEDSAMYFCASSLDRESTDTQYFGPGTRLTVL.

In its sample, this clone was seen a few times. This same CDR3 is encoded by further DNA sequences in the sample. The chain joins TRBV7-8 to TRBJ2-7, with TRBD1 matching 7 bases. The CDR3 consists of 14 residues. The germline V gene encodes CDR1 SGHVS and CDR2 FQNEAQ. Unmatched junction bases numbered 5, after V lost 5 bases and J lost 1 base. CDR3 DNA sequence: TGTGCCAGCAGCCCTAGGGACAGTTCCTACGAGCAGTACTTC. It specifies CASSPRDSSYEQYF.

The chain links TRBV7-2 to TRBJ2-5, with D unresolved. CDR1 is SGHTA and CDR2 is FQGNSA in the germline V gene. Deletions cut 2 bases from V and 0 bases from J, with 7 bases between. The CDR3 covers 14 residues. CDR3 residues: CASSLWRYQETQYF. CDR3 bases: TGTGCCAGCAGCTTATGGCGGTACCAAGAGACCCAGTACTTC.

J is TRBJ1-2 and V is TRBV5-1; possibly TRBD1 for D (5 bases). Germline CDR1 and CDR2: SGHRS and YFSETQ. Trimming removed 4 bases from V and 2 bases from J, with 9 bases in between. The CDR3 loop spans 13 amino acids. The CDR3 reads CASSQQENYGYTF. The CDR3 DNA sequence: TGCGCCAGCAGCCAACAGGAGAACTATGGCTACACCTTC.

This clone was recorded a few times. The J gene is TRBJ2-3, the V gene TRBV10-3, with 9 bases aligning to TRBD2. V was clipped by 2 bases and J by 0 bases; unmatched bases: 9. Germline V gene lookup returns CDR1 ENHRY and CDR2 SYGVKD. This CDR3 contains 18 residues. Here the CDR3 DNA reads TGTGCCATCAGTGAGGGATTAGCGGGGGACACTAGCACAGATACGCAGTATTTT. Its protein is CAISEGLAGDTSTDTQYF.

The chain couples TRBV7-8 to TRBJ2-6, with D uncertain. CDR3 length: 13 amino acids. V shed 1 base and J shed 9 bases, with 7 bases lying between them. Germline CDR1 SGHVS, CDR2 FQNEAQ. This CDR3 is CASSLGGSNVLTF. The CDR3 nucleotides are TGTGCCAGCAGCTTAGGCGGCAGCAACGTCCTGACTTTC.

J is TRBJ2-6 and V is TRBV7-9; D is unclear. V lost 4 bases and J 0 bases, leaving 4 bases between the germline ends. The CDR3 loop spans 14 amino acids. CDR1 is SEHNR, CDR2 FQNEAQ, per germline (reference sequence). CDR3 sequence (DNA): TGTGCCAGCAGCTCTAGCTCTGGGGCCAACGTCCTGACTTTC. Protein sequence: CASSSSSGANVLTF.

CDR3 sequence (DNA): TGCGCCAGCAGCCCGACTATTTCGGGGGAGCAGTACTTC. It is translated as CASSPTISGEQYF. This sequence joins TRBV4-3 and TRBJ2-7, with D tentatively TRBD2 (5 bases). This CDR3 has 13 residues. Germline V gene data show CDR1 as LGHNA and CDR2 as YSLEER. Trimming removed 4 bases from V and 7 bases from J, with 14 bases in between.

The chain carries TRBV29-1 and TRBJ2-4; tentative D call: TRBD1 (5 bases). V was trimmed by 4 bases and J by 3 bases, leaving 13 bases between them. Germline CDR1 is SQVTM and CDR2 is ANQGSEA. The CDR3 extends over 14 amino acids. CDR3 residues: CSVGQGLGKNIQYF. CDR3 in DNA: TGCAGCGTTGGTCAGGGTCTCGGCAAAAACATTCAGTACTTC.

This clone was counted only a few times. Sequence at one end of the junction differs from germline and may be a read error. The chain joins TRBV6-5 to TRBJ1-1; 8 nucleotides agree with TRBD1. This CDR3 is built from 13 residues. Germline V lookup: CDR1 MNHEY, CDR2 SVGAGI. Here the CDR3 reads CASSYGSGTGWVF. CDR3 nucleotides: TGTGCCAGCAGTTACGGATCCGGGACAGGATGGGTTTTT.

This clone was seen more than once but under ten times. The chain has TRBV19 and TRBJ2-1; 9 nucleotides align to TRBD1. CDR3 length equals 11 residues. Germline loops: CDR1 LNHDA, CDR2 SQIVND (reference sequence). V was pared by 10 bases and J by 10 bases, with 5 bases of the junction left unmatched. CDR3 in amino acids: CATWDRVEQFF. The CDR3 DNA sequence: TGTGCCACCTGGGACAGGGTAGAGCAGTTCTTC.

This clone was recorded a few times. The rearrangement links TRBV4-3 to TRBJ1-6; D gene ambiguous. This CDR3 region has 13 residues. The V gene's germline CDR1 is LGHNA and CDR2 YSLEER. Between the trimmed V and J ends, which lost 0 bases and 5 bases, there was a span of 2 bases. CDR3 DNA: TGCGCCAGCAGCCAAGATAATAATTCACCCCTCCACTTT. Translated: CASSQDNNSPLHF.

J is TRBJ2-1 and V is TRBV11-2, with 15 nucleotides matching TRBD2. This CDR3 has 17 residues. Germline loops: CDR1 SGHAT, CDR2 FQNNGV. V shed 5 bases, J shed 6 bases, and the junction held 8 bases outside the gene matches. CDR3 region: CASSAGLAGGPLNEQFF. The CDR3 coding sequence is TGTGCCAGCAGCGCCGGACTAGCGGGGGGGCCTCTCAATGAGCAGTTCTTC.

The CDR3 region has the DNA TGCGCCAGCAGCCTCACAGGAGACTCCTACGAGCAGTACTTC. It translates to CASSLTGDSYEQYF. The chain joins TRBV5-1 to TRBJ2-7; tentative D call: TRBD1 (5 bases). V lost 4 bases to trimming and J lost 0 bases, with 11 bases between them. The CDR3 consists of 14 residues. The V gene's germline CDR1 is SGHRS and CDR2 YFSETQ.

This chain joins TRBV5-8 and TRBJ2-7; tentative D call: TRBD2 (6 bases). The V gene lost 4 bases and the J gene lost 3 bases, with 11 bases spanning the gap. Germline V gene sequence: CDR1 SGHTS, CDR2 YDEGEE. The CDR3 length is 13 residues. CDR3 bases: TGTGCCAGCAGCCGGACTATCCACTACGAGCAGTACTTC. This encodes CASSRTIHYEQYF. The complete variable domain, with remaining parts taken from reference TRBV5-8 and TRBJ2-7, reads EAGVTQSPTHLIKTRGQQATLRCSPISGHTSVYWYQQALGLGLQFLLWYDEGEERNRGNFPPRFSGRQFPNYSSELNVNALELEDSALYLCASSRTIHYEQYFGPGTRLTVT.

This clone turned up a few times. The V gene is TRBV7-6, the J gene TRBJ2-3; a weak D match, TRBD2 (7 bases). The germline V gene has CDR1 SGHVS and CDR2 FNYEAQ. Deletions cut 1 base from V and 1 base from J, with 15 bases between. CDR3 length: 17 amino acids. The CDR3 sequence: CASSLGLVRGRTDTQYF. The DNA of the CDR3 is TGTGCCAGCAGCTTAGGTTTGGTGCGGGGGCGCACAGATACGCAGTATTTT.

This sequence joins TRBV18 and TRBJ1-5, with D maybe TRBD1 (5 bases). Germline V gives CDR1 KGHSH, CDR2 LQKENI. The length of the CDR3 is 15 residues. V gave up 3 bases and J gave up 6 bases, with 15 bases separating them. The CDR3 spells CASSPTRDLPQPQHF. CDR3 DNA: TGTGCCAGCTCACCCACCAGGGACTTACCTCAGCCCCAGCATTTT.